The sequence of this T cell receptor (beta chain) was determined in a study of blood T cell repertoires in COVID-19. About the research overall: Sites across the United States, Italy and Spain contributed samples from acute and convalescent COVID-19.

The germline gives CDR1 MNHEY, CDR2 SVGAGI. V dropped 8 bases and J dropped 2 bases, with 10 bases sitting between them. This CDR3 is 13 amino acids long. TCRdb keeps only in-frame clones here, not all; method: immunoSEQ multiplex PCR. Of 60,000 or so clones listed, roughly 79% are singletons. The sequence derives from a man aged 55-75 years with acute or convalescent COVID-19. The chain has TRBV6-5 and TRBJ1-3; perhaps TRBD1 as D (5 bases). The sample comprised peripheral blood. The CDR3 here is CASAGLTGNTIYF. For the CDR3, the DNA is TGTGCCAGCGCAGGGCTCACTGGAAACACCATATATTTT.